Following are 16 T cell receptor beta chains from one sample sequenced in a study of CD8+ T cells in alopecia areata. Described treatment: oral pan-JAK inhibitor, 5-10 mg twice daily. RNA extraction and reverse transcription yielded cDNA as sequencing template. Measured with immunoSEQ multiplex PCR; TCRdb has only the in-frame clones, and not every one. The table lists fewer than 250,000 clones, roughly two fifths of them singletons. This material consisted of CD4+ T cells sorted from blood, taken between weeks 36 and 40, from a patient treated with tofacitinib. The source of these receptors is a human donor with alopecia areata.

The chain is built from TRBV29-1 and TRBJ2-1; 7 nucleotides align to TRBD2. This CDR3 is 13 amino acids long. Germline values: CDR1 SQVTM, CDR2 ANQGSEA. J gave up 0 bases and V 7 bases, and 3 bases lay outside the gene matches. This CDR3 reads CSGGGSSYNEQFF. CDR3 nucleotide sequence: TGCAGCGGGGGGGGAAGCTCCTACAATGAGCAGTTCTTC.

The chain links TRBV25-1 to TRBJ2-1, with 12 bases that match TRBD2. J gave up 8 bases and V 3 bases, and 5 bases lay outside the gene matches. The CDR3 extends over 15 amino acids. CDR1 is MGHDK, CDR2 SYGVNS, per germline. The CDR3 nucleotides are TGTGCCAGCAGTGATCCTAGCGGGAGGGCCTATGAGCAGTTCTTC. Its protein product is CASSDPSGRAYEQFF.

The rearrangement uses TRBV6-5 and TRBJ1-5; D is possibly TRBD1 (5 bases). V was clipped by 8 bases and J by 5 bases, with 13 bases between them. Looked up from germline, CDR1 is MNHEY and CDR2 is SVGAGI. This CDR3 spans 13 amino acids. DNA for the CDR3: TGTGCCAGCTCCAGGGTTGAGGATCAGCCCCAGCATTTT. Its translation: CASSRVEDQPQHF.

This clone was detected a few times. This chain joins TRBV7-2 and TRBJ2-1; D unresolved. CDR1 and CDR2 from the germline V gene are SGHTA and FQGNSA. This CDR3 comprises 13 residues. The germline V and J ends were trimmed by 5 bases and 8 bases, with 13 bases remaining between them. Written as DNA, the CDR3 is TGTGCCAGCAGCCAGAACGGGCTGGATGAGCAGTTCTTC. Protein product: CASSQNGLDEQFF. Combining the CDR3 with reference TRBV7-2 and TRBJ2-1 gives the whole variable domain GAGVSQSPSNKVTEKGKDVELRCDPISGHTALYWYRQSLGQGLEFLIYFQGNSAPDKSGLPSDRFSAERTGGSVSTLTIQRTQQEDSAVYLCASSQNGLDEQFFGPGTRLTVL.

The V and J genes are TRBV30 and TRBJ2-6; D unclear. V lost 8 bases, J lost 1 base, and 21 bases lay in between. There are 17 residues in the CDR3. Germline V gene lookup returns CDR1 GTSNPN and CDR2 SVGIG (reference sequence). CDR3: CALSPDKGPSGANVLTF. DNA for the CDR3: TGTGCCCTTTCTCCCGACAAGGGCCCTTCTGGGGCCAACGTCCTGACTTTC.

For the CDR3, the DNA is TGCGCCAGCAGCTTGGCGCAGGGACTAGCGGGATCAGATACGCAGTATTTT. Protein sequence: CASSLAQGLAGSDTQYF. The J gene is TRBJ2-3, the V gene TRBV5-1; 13 nucleotides agree with TRBD2. The J segment lost 4 bases and the V segment lost 0 bases, leaving 5 bases of the junction unmatched. Germline V gives CDR1 SGHRS, CDR2 YFSETQ. This CDR3 is 17 amino acids long.

The chain couples TRBV5-1 to TRBJ2-5; the D is unclear. This CDR3 is 12 amino acids long. Trimming shortened V by 1 base and J by 2 bases, and 3 bases separated the two germline ends. Germline V gene data show CDR1 as SGHRS and CDR2 as YFSETQ. The CDR3 coding sequence is TGCGCCAGCAGCTTGTCGCAAGAGACCCAGTACTTC. Translation: CASSLSQETQYF.

CDR3 amino acids: CASSGQLHSGNTIYF. The CDR3 bases are TGTGCCAGCAGCGGCCAGTTACACTCTGGAAACACCATATATTTT. V usage is TRBV9 and J usage is TRBJ1-3, with unresolved D. The CDR3 has 15 residues. The germline V gene encodes CDR1 SGDLS and CDR2 YYNGEE. Trimming stripped 3 bases from V and 0 bases from J, with 10 bases between.

There are a few counts of this clone. The chain couples TRBV18 to TRBJ1-1; D unclear. The V end lost 6 bases, the J end lost 0 bases, and 11 bases lay between the germline ends. Germline V gene sequence: CDR1 KGHSH, CDR2 LQKENI. The CDR3 has 14 amino acids. CDR3 loop: CASSPRDLNTEAFF. The CDR3 nucleotides are TGTGCCAGCTCCCCGAGAGACCTGAACACTGAAGCTTTCTTT.

The V gene is TRBV29-1, the J gene TRBJ2-5; D is ambiguous. The J call may be mistaken, given a closer DNA end match to TRBJ2-7. The CDR3 spans 14 residues. Germline loops: CDR1 SQVTM, CDR2 ANQGSEA. CDR3 residues: CSASRTVRGYEQYF. CDR3 DNA sequence: TGCAGCGCCTCGCGGACGGTCCGTGGGTACGAGCAGTACTTC.

This rearrangement joins TRBV6-5 to TRBJ1-1, with D unresolved. Germline CDR1 MNHEY, CDR2 SVGAGI. This CDR3 comprises 14 residues. Trimming stripped 7 bases from V and 0 bases from J, with 12 bases between. The CDR3 here is CASTFPTMNTEAFF. The DNA for the CDR3 is TGTGCCAGCACCTTCCCCACTATGAACACTGAAGCTTTCTTT.

A few counts support this clone. The chain employs TRBV11-1 and TRBJ2-4, with D uncertain. CDR3 length: 14 residues. Germline-derived CDR1 and CDR2 are SGHAT and FQDESV (reference sequence). V lost 0 bases to trimming and J lost 8 bases, with 11 bases between them. The DNA for the CDR3 is TGTGCCAGCAGCTTAGCACCGGCCAGGTACATTCAGTACTTC. Its protein product is CASSLAPARYIQYF.

The chain links TRBV5-1 to TRBJ2-4, with TRBD1 matching over 8 bases. J was trimmed by 1 base and V by 4 bases; bases with no gene match: 4. The CDR3 spans 15 residues. Germline CDR1 and CDR2: SGHRS and YFSETQ. The CDR3 here is CASSPGGLAKNIQYF. Here the CDR3 DNA reads TGCGCCAGCAGCCCAGGGGGCCTCGCCAAAAACATTCAGTACTTC.

This clone was recorded a few times. The chain links TRBV29-1 to TRBJ2-5; no firm D call. The germline V gene encodes CDR1 SQVTM and CDR2 ANQGSEA. This CDR3 is built from 10 residues. V lost 5 bases and J lost 4, with 5 bases in between. The CDR3 sequence: CSVYGETQYF. CDR3 bases: TGCAGCGTTTACGGAGAGACCCAGTACTTC.

V gene TRBV25-1 combines with J gene TRBJ1-1; a weak D match, TRBD1 (5 bases). In germline, CDR1 is MGHDK, CDR2 SYGVNS. V was shortened by 6 bases and J by 8 bases, with 10 bases between the two germline ends. The CDR3 has 11 residues. The CDR3 bases are TGTGCCAGCAGCTTACAGGTGGAAGCTTTCTTT. Its translation: CASSLQVEAFF.

V and J are TRBV13 and TRBJ2-3, with 15 bases aligning to TRBD2. CDR1 is PRHDT and CDR2 is FYEKMQ in the germline V gene (reference sequence). The CDR3 totals 19 residues. V trimming: 5 bases; J trimming: 4 bases; junction bases outside the gene matches: 13. CDR3 nucleotide sequence: TGTGCCAGCAGCCTTGGACTAGCGGGAGGGCCTTATCAATCAGATACGCAGTATTTT. Amino acid sequence: CASSLGLAGGPYQSDTQYF.